This T cell receptor beta chain derives from a study of shared T cell receptors in the human thymus. TCRdb keeps only in-frame clones here, not all; method: immunoSEQ multiplex PCR. This sample carries some 700,000 clones, over 75% of them seen once, and the ten largest clones take more than 0.01%. CDR1 is MNHEY and CDR2 is SMNVEV in the germline V gene (reference sequence). CDR3 length equals 14 residues. V lost 5 bases, J lost 2 bases, and 10 bases lay in between. These records were also assigned to another study, of human thymus T cells. That source notes: Healthy Finnish infants having corrective surgery for congenital heart defects served as donors.

The sample was thymocytes. The rearrangement links TRBV27 to TRBJ1-5; D gene unclear. The TCR originated in a girl under three years old with a congenital heart defect. CDR3 DNA: TGTGCCAGCAGTGAGGGAGGAGGCAATCAGCCCCAGCATTTT. This encodes CASSEGGGNQPQHF.